A selection of T cell receptor beta chains follows, all from one sample in a study of blood T cell repertoires in COVID-19. Sequencing was performed with immunoSEQ multiplex PCR; in TCRdb, only in-frame clones are kept and a portion is missing. The sample records 150,000 or so clones, nearly 80% being singletons. The sequencing sample was made of peripheral blood. Receptor source: an elderly man with acute or convalescent COVID-19. The CDR3 runs from the conserved cysteine through the conserved F or W. The order of the fields is clone size, V gene, J gene, D gene, CDR3 DNA, CDR3 protein. A D gene is named only where the DNA matches it firmly. Clone size is given for some rows only: seen once, a few or many times, or a class if the clone is expanded.

-	TRBV9	TRBJ2-2	TRBD1	TGTGCCAGCAGCGTTGGGACAGGGGGCCTCGGGGAGCTGTTTTTT	CASSVGTGGLGELFF
-	TRBV5-1	TRBJ2-1	TRBD1	TGCGCCAGCAGCTTTCTACAGGGGTACAATGAGCAGTTCTTC	CASSFLQGYNEQFF
-	TRBV27	TRBJ1-4	TRBD1	TGTGCCAGCAGTTTAGTGGGACAGGCAACTAATGAAAAACTGTTTTTT	CASSLVGQATNEKLFF
-	TRBV4-1	TRBJ1-4	TRBD1	TGCGCCAGCAGCCAAGATGGAGGGGGCACTAATGAAAAACTGTTTTTT	CASSQDGGGTNEKLFF
-	TRBV5-8	TRBJ2-1	TRBD2	TGTGCCAGCAGCTTGGCCTCCGGTAGCGGGGCCTCCTACAATGAGCAGTTCTTC	CASSLASGSGASYNEQFF
-	TRBV18	TRBJ1-6	-	TGTGCCAGCTCACCACGGGAGGCGAAGGGCTCACCCCTCCACTTT	CASSPREAKGSPLHF
-	TRBV7-9	TRBJ2-1	TRBD1	TGTGCCAGCAGCTTAGGACAGGGGGCGAATGAGCAGTTCTTC	CASSLGQGANEQFF
-	TRBV18	TRBJ2-7	-	TGTGCCAGCTCCCGCTCTAGCAGAGACGAGCAGTACTTC	CASSRSSRDEQYF
-	TRBV7-2	TRBJ2-7	TRBD1	TGTGCCAGCAGCCAGGACAGGGCTTCGGACGAGCAGTACTTC	CASSQDRASDEQYF
-	TRBV3-1/TRBV3-2	TRBJ2-6	-	TGTGCCAGCAGCCAAGGACAGGCTGACTCTGGGGCCAACGTCCTGACTTTC	CASSQGQADSGANVLTF
-	TRBV19	TRBJ2-1	-	TGTGCCAGTAGTATTTCGGGGATCTCCTACAATGAGCAGTTCTTC	CASSISGISYNEQFF
-	TRBV29-1	TRBJ1-2	TRBD1	TGCAGCGTACATTCAGGGGGTGGCTACACCTTC	CSVHSGGGYTF
once	TRBV5-8	TRBJ2-1	-	TGTGCCAGCAGCCTCTCAGGCTACAATGAGCAGTTCTTC	CASSLSGYNEQFF
-	TRBV3-1/TRBV3-2	TRBJ2-1	TRBD2	TGTGCCAGCAGCCAGAATAGCGGGGGGTTCTCCTACAATGAGCAGTTCTTC	CASSQNSGGFSYNEQFF
once	TRBV7-2	TRBJ1-1	TRBD1	TGTGCCAGCAGCTTAGCGGGACAGGGTGTTGCTGAAGCTTTCTTT	CASSLAGQGVAEAFF
-	TRBV6-6	TRBJ2-7	-	TGTGCCAGCAAAGGGACTTTTAGCCCCTACGAGCAGTACTTC	CASKGTFSPYEQYF
-	TRBV18	TRBJ1-4	TRBD1	TGTGCCAGCTCACCGCCGGGACAGGATCCAACTAATGAAAAACTGTTTTTT	CASSPPGQDPTNEKLFF
-	TRBV7-2	TRBJ2-1	-	TGTGCCAGCAGCCCCAGGATCTACAATGAGCAGTTCTTC	CASSPRIYNEQFF
-	TRBV11-2	TRBJ1-2	-	TGTGCCAGCAGCTTAGACAGGGCTTATGGCTACACCTTC	CASSLDRAYGYTF
-	TRBV7-2	TRBJ1-5	TRBD1	TGTGCCAGCAGCTCGAGGGACAGTCAGAGGCCCCAGCATTTT	CASSSRDSQRPQHF
-	TRBV5-5	TRBJ1-2	-	TGTGCCAGCAGCTTTAGCAGGGATTGGCGTGGCTACACCTTC	CASSFSRDWRGYTF
-	TRBV18	TRBJ1-1	-	TGTGCCAGCTCACTAGACAGGAACACTGAAGCTTTCTTT	CASSLDRNTEAFF
-	TRBV5-4	TRBJ1-6	-	TGTGCCAGCAGCGAGCCCCGGGGGGAGAATTCACCCCTCCACTTT	CASSEPRGENSPLHF
once	TRBV30	TRBJ1-1	TRBD1	TGTGCCTGGAGTTACAGGGGAACTGAAGCTTTCTTT	CAWSYRGTEAFF
few	TRBV4-3	TRBJ1-6	TRBD1	TGCGCCAGCAGCCAAGCCGTGGGACAGGTATTTGGACCCCTCCACTTT	CASSQAVGQVFGPLHF
-	TRBV5-4	TRBJ1-1	TRBD1	TGTGCCAGCAGCTTGGCCGACAGGGTCACTGAAGCTTTCTTT	CASSLADRVTEAFF
-	TRBV11-2	TRBJ1-3	TRBD1	TGTGCCAGCAGCCGCCAGGGGGCAGCTGGAAACACCATATATTTT	CASSRQGAAGNTIYF
-	TRBV6-1	TRBJ1-5	-	TGTGCCAGCAGTGAAAATCAGGCACCTCGGCAGCCCCAGCATTTT	CASSENQAPRQPQHF
-	TRBV6-5	TRBJ1-6	-	TGTGCCAGCAGTTACTCACGGGGGGATAATTCACCCCTCCACTTT	CASSYSRGDNSPLHF
-	TRBV19	TRBJ1-5	-	TGTGCCAGTAGTATATTTGAGGTCGGGGTAAATCAGCCCCAGCATTTT	CASSIFEVGVNQPQHF
-	TRBV18	TRBJ2-5	-	TGTGCCAGCTCACCACCGGCCGGAGGGTGGGAGACCCAGTACTTC	CASSPPAGGWETQYF
-	TRBV3-1/TRBV3-2	TRBJ2-3	-	TGTGCCAGCAGCCAAGGTACTAGATCGGCAGATACGCAGTATTTT	CASSQGTRSADTQYF
-	TRBV18	TRBJ2-1	-	TGTGCCAGCTCACCACAAGCAGGGGAGAATGAGCAGTTCTTC	CASSPQAGENEQFF
-	TRBV4-2	TRBJ2-7	TRBD1	TGTGCCAGCAGCCAAGATACAGGGGGACAAGGGGAGCAGTACTTC	CASSQDTGGQGEQYF